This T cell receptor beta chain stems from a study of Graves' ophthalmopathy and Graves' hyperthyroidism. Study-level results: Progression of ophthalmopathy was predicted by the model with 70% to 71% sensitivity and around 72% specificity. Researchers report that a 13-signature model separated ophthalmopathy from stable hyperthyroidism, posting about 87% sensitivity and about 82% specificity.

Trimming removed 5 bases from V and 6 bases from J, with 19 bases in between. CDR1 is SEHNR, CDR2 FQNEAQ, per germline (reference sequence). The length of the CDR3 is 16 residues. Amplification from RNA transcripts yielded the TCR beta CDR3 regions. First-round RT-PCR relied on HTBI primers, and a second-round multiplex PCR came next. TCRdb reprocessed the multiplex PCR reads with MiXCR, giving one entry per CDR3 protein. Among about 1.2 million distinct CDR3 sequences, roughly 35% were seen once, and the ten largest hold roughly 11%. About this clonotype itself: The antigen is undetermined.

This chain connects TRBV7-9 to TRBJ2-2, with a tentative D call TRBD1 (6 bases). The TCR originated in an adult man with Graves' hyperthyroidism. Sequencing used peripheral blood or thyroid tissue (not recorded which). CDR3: CASSHPEQQGPGELFF. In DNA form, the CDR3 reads TGTGCCAGCAGCCATCCTGAACAACAGGGTCCCGGGGAGCTGTTTTTT. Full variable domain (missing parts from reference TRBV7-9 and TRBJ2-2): DTGVSQNPRHKITKRGQNVTFRCDPISEHNRLYWYRQTLGQGPEFLTYFQNEAQLEKSRLLSDRFSAERPKGSFSTLEIQRTEQGDSAMYLCASSHPEQQGPGELFFGEGSRLTVL.